These T cell receptor beta chains were read from a single sample in a study of T cell changes during pregnancy in multiple sclerosis. Assay used: immunoSEQ multiplex PCR; TCRdb lists only in-frame clones, some missing. This table has some 74,000 clones, around nine tenths appearing once. The specimen was peripheral blood, collected after pregnancy. These receptors originate from a female donor in good health, enrolled as a control in a pregnancy study. CDR3s include the opening cysteine and the closing phenylalanine or tryptophan. The order of the fields is clone size, J gene, D gene, V gene, CDR3 protein, CDR3 DNA. The D gene is left open where the match is weak. Size tells how often a clone was seen (once, few, many) or the class of an expanded clone, and some rows leave it out.

>.|TRBJ1-2|.|TRBV4-3
CASSQDLPRGYGYTF
TGCGCCAGCAGCCAAGATCTCCCCCGAGGATATGGCTACACCTTC
>.|TRBJ1-2|.|TRBV10-3
CAISGERNYGYTF
TGTGCCATCAGTGGGGAGAGGAACTATGGCTACACCTTC
>.|TRBJ2-1|TRBD2|TRBV4-2
CASSQDPGLAGSPRGDEQFF
TGTGCCAGCAGCCAAGACCCGGGACTAGCGGGAAGTCCCCGAGGCGATGAGCAGTTCTTC
>.|TRBJ2-7|.|TRBV4-1
CASSQVGTPYEQYF
TGCGCCAGCAGCCAAGTGGGCACCCCCTACGAGCAGTACTTC
>.|TRBJ2-3|.|TRBV25-1
CASSDAGKVDTQYF
TGTGCCAGCAGTGATGCGGGGAAGGTAGATACGCAGTATTTT
>.|TRBJ1-5|.|TRBV7-9
CASSSNSNQPQHF
TGTGCCAGCAGCTCCAATAGCAATCAGCCCCAGCATTTT
>.|TRBJ2-7|TRBD2|TRBV5-6
CASSSGTSIYVHEQYF
TGTGCCAGCAGCTCAGGGACTAGTATCTACGTCCACGAGCAGTACTTC
>.|TRBJ2-7|.|TRBV5-1
CASSELNYEQYF
TGCGCCAGCAGCGAGCTTAATTACGAGCAGTACTTC
>.|TRBJ1-1|.|TRBV2
CASRRQMNTEAFF
TGTGCCAGCAGGAGACAGATGAACACTGAAGCTTTCTTT
>.|TRBJ1-5|.|TRBV21-1
CASSPPGGADSNQPQHF
TGTGCCAGCAGCCCCCCGGGAGGGGCCGATAGCAATCAGCCCCAGCATTTT
>.|TRBJ2-3|TRBD2|TRBV19
CASSILAGGRTDTQYF
TGTGCCAGTAGTATATTGGCGGGGGGCCGCACAGATACGCAGTATTTT
>.|TRBJ2-7|TRBD2|TRBV5-1
CASSSRTSGDEQYF
TGCGCCAGCAGCTCCCGGACTAGCGGGGACGAGCAGTACTTC
>once|TRBJ2-7|.|TRBV11-2
CASSSYGTGSYEQYF
TGTGCCAGCAGCAGCTACGGGACTGGATCTTACGAGCAGTACTTC
>.|TRBJ2-4|TRBD2|TRBV6-1
CASSDLSAGARNIQYF
TGTGCCAGCAGTGATCTTTCAGCGGGGGCTAGAAACATTCAGTACTTC
>once|TRBJ2-7|TRBD1|TRBV7-9
CASTGQVSSYEQYF
TGTGCCAGCACCGGACAGGTCAGCTCCTACGAGCAGTACTTC
>.|TRBJ2-3|.|TRBV10-3
CAISRGPGADTQYF
TGTGCCATCAGTCGCGGTCCCGGGGCAGATACGCAGTATTTT
>.|TRBJ2-7|TRBD1|TRBV28
CAIQYATGTGGLNEQYF
TGTGCCATCCAATATGCTACCGGGACAGGGGGCTTAAACGAGCAGTACTTC
>.|TRBJ1-2|.|TRBV11-2
CASSLDGWQTIYGYTF
TGTGCCAGCAGCTTAGATGGTTGGCAGACTATCTATGGCTACACCTTC
>few|TRBJ1-1|.|TRBV4-1
CASSQPRLGDTEAFF
TGCGCCAGCAGCCAACCTCGATTGGGCGACACTGAAGCTTTCTTT
>.|TRBJ2-3|TRBD1|TRBV10-3
CAISETIPGQGSDTQYF
TGTGCCATCAGTGAGACCATACCGGGACAGGGTTCAGATACGCAGTATTTT
>.|TRBJ1-3|.|TRBV21-1
CASSDNRGSGNTIYF
TGTGCCAGCAGCGATAACAGGGGGTCTGGAAACACCATATATTTT
>once|TRBJ2-1|TRBD2|TRBV28
CASSIPPGTRVQSSYNEQFF
TGTGCCAGCAGTATACCTCCCGGGACTAGGGTACAGAGCTCCTACAATGAGCAGTTCTTC
>.|TRBJ1-1|.|TRBV11-3
CASSLDSRKTYTEAFF
TGTGCCAGCAGCTTGGACAGTCGAAAAACCTACACTGAAGCTTTCTTT
>.|TRBJ1-2|.|TRBV4-1
CASSQDQANYGYTF
TGCGCCAGCAGCCAAGATCAGGCTAACTATGGCTACACCTTC
>.|TRBJ2-1|TRBD2|TRBV6-5
CASSFLGAGEQFF
TGTGCCAGCAGTTTCTTGGGAGCGGGGGAGCAGTTCTTC